Below, 22 T cell receptor beta chains from the same sample are listed, as sequenced in a study of Tregs in tolerant kidney transplant recipients. Only in-frame clones appear in the TCRdb table, and some are missing; sequencing was by immunoSEQ multiplex PCR. This table lists 25,000 to 35,000 clones. The specimen comprised CD8+ T cells from blood, sampled before the transplant. These TCRs come from a human donor who received a combined kidney and bone marrow transplant.

In regard to this clone: The read gets to within 3 residues of the CDR3 end, and the germline J gene fills in the rest. The chain is built from TRBV7-9 and TRBJ1-1; TRBD1 might be the D (5 bases). The V and J ends lost 6 bases and 2 bases respectively, with 10 bases between them. CDR1 and CDR2 from the germline V gene are SEHNR and FQNEAQ (reference sequence). The CDR3 contains 13 residues. The CDR3 loop is CASSYGANTEAFF. Partial CDR3 DNA: TGTGCCAGCAGTTATGGGGCCAACACTGAA.

As concerns this clone: The CDR3 extends 3 residues past the end of the read, so its final part is completed from the germline J gene. J is TRBJ2-5 and V is TRBV7-7; TRBD1 might be the D (6 bases). The germline V gene has CDR1 SSHAT and CDR2 FNYEAQ (reference sequence). Trimming stripped 2 bases from V and 5 bases from J, with 6 bases between. The CDR3 length is 12 residues. The CDR3 loop reads CASSLQGETQYF. The CDR3 bases that were read are TGTGCCAGCAGCTTACAGGGGGAGACC.

Details on this clone: The read gets to within 3 residues of the CDR3 end, and the germline J gene fills in the rest. The chain employs TRBV19 and TRBJ2-1, with D tentatively TRBD2 (6 bases). Per germline, CDR1 LNHDA and CDR2 SQIVND (reference sequence). The CDR3 loop spans 13 amino acids. V lost 5 bases, J lost 3 bases, and 8 bases lay in between. The CDR3 loop reads CASSAGLYNEQFF. The part of the CDR3 DNA that was read is TGTGCCAGTAGTGCGGGACTCTACAATGAG.

Points on this clone: The DNA ends 3 residues before the CDR3 does, and the rest of the CDR3 is filled in from the germline J gene. V is TRBV7-6 and J is TRBJ2-5, with 9 bases fitting TRBD2. The CDR3 is made up of 14 amino acids. The V gene end was trimmed by 10 bases and the J gene end by 1 base; junction bases not matched to a gene: 7. Germline assignment: CDR1 SGHVS and CDR2 FNYEAQ. The CDR3 DNA, read in part, is TGTGCCACGGGGAGCGGGGGGTTCCAAGAGACC. Its protein product is CATGSGGFQET. The entire CDR3 protein reads CATGSGGFQETQYF.

Concerning this clone: Coverage ceases 3 residues before the CDR3 finishes, and the germline J gene fills in the end. The V call is TRBV29-1, the J call TRBJ2-2, with D hard to call. CDR3 length equals 11 residues. The V end lost 4 bases, the J end lost 6 bases, and 6 bases lay between the germline ends. CDR1 is SQVTM and CDR2 is ANQGSEA in the germline V gene. The CDR3 bases that were read are TGCAGCGTTGCCTACCCCGGGGAG. Protein product: CSVAYPGE. The complete CDR3 protein is CSVAYPGELFF.

To note about this clone: The read stops 3 residues short of the end of the CDR3; the missing end is completed from the germline J gene. The rearrangement joins TRBV20-1 to TRBJ1-6; D gene unclear. Deletions cut 3 bases from V and 9 bases from J, with 12 bases between. From germline, CDR1 is DFQATT and CDR2 SNEGSKA (reference sequence). This CDR3 has 13 amino acids. This CDR3 is CSASAGLFSPLHF. Incomplete CDR3 DNA: TGCAGTGCTAGTGCGGGGTTATTTTCACCC.

Concerning this clone itself: The CDR3 goes on 3 residues after the read ends, and that part is filled in from the germline J gene. The chain combines TRBV7-6 with TRBJ1-1, with D perhaps TRBD1 (6 bases). V was shortened by 4 bases and J by 6 bases, with 9 bases between the two germline ends. From germline, CDR1 is SGHVS and CDR2 FNYEAQ. The CDR3 has 12 residues. The sequenced part of the CDR3 DNA is TGTGCCAGCAGCTCAGGGACATCTGAA. It encodes CASSSGTSE. The full-length CDR3 reads as CASSSGTSEAFF.

Concerning this clone: The observed sequence ends 3 residues before the CDR3 terminus, with the missing tail filled in from the germline J gene. The chain combines TRBV19 with TRBJ2-2; D may be TRBD1 (6 bases). Trimming removed 2 bases at V and 7 bases at J, with 11 bases between. Germline lookup yields CDR1 LNHDA and CDR2 SQIVND (reference sequence). The CDR3 loop spans 14 amino acids. The CDR3 sequence: CASSITGTGGELFF. The CDR3 bases that were read are TGTGCCAGTAGTATAACAGGGACCGGCGGGGAG.

As regards this clone: The CDR3 goes on 3 residues after the read ends, and that part is filled in from the germline J gene. V usage is TRBV6-1 and J usage is TRBJ2-5; 11 bases are a match to TRBD2. Germline V gene lookup returns CDR1 MNHNS and CDR2 SASEGT. CDR3 length: 15 amino acids. J was trimmed by 2 bases and V by 6 bases; bases with no gene match: 5. This CDR3 reads CASRETSGGQETQYF. CDR3 DNA, as far as it was read: TGTGCCAGCAGGGAAACTAGCGGGGGACAAGAGACC.

A remark on this clone: The read ends 3 residues early relative to the CDR3; the germline J gene fills the gap. This chain joins TRBV19 and TRBJ1-1; maybe TRBD1 (6 bases). The CDR3 has 14 residues. Germline-derived CDR1 and CDR2 are LNHDA and SQIVND (reference sequence). The germline V and J ends were trimmed by 8 bases and 6 bases, with 19 bases remaining between them. CDR3 DNA (partial): TGTGCCAGTTGGGGTGACAGGTTTGGCGCTGAA. It is translated as CASWGDRFGAE. The CDR3, in full, reads CASWGDRFGAEAFF.

With regard to this clone: With the read ending 3 residues before the CDR3 end, the germline J gene is used to fill in that end. V and J are TRBV6-1 and TRBJ1-3, with D unclear. The CDR3 extends over 15 amino acids. The V end lost 2 bases, the J end lost 2 bases, and 10 bases lay between the germline ends. CDR1 is MNHNS, CDR2 SASEGT, per germline. This CDR3 is CASSELGLTGNTIYF. Partial CDR3 DNA: TGTGCCAGCAGTGAACTCGGACTAACTGGAAACACC.

The CDR3: CASSLGTGGNQPQHF. The sequenced part of the CDR3 DNA is TGTGCCAGCAGCCTAGGGACAGGGGGAAATCAGCCC. The genes are TRBV7-9 and TRBJ1-5, with 11 nucleotides matching TRBD1. The CDR3 extends 3 residues past the end of the read, so its final part is completed from the germline J gene. This CDR3 spans 15 amino acids. With V trimmed by 5 bases and J by 4 bases, 4 bases remained unmatched. The V gene's germline CDR1 is SEHNR and CDR2 FQNEAQ (reference sequence).

In regard to this clone: The CDR3 end falls 3 residues outside the read, so it is completed with the germline J gene. V and J are TRBV7-8 and TRBJ2-1; 7 bases map to TRBD2. Germline V lookup: CDR1 SGHVS, CDR2 FQNEAQ. V lost 1 base, J lost 3 bases, and 3 bases stayed unmatched. The CDR3 contains 15 residues. The DNA read from the CDR3 is TGTGCCAGCAGCTTAGAGGTAGCGGGCTACAATGAG. Its protein is CASSLEVAGYNE. The full CDR3 sequence reads CASSLEVAGYNEQFF.

As for this clone: The missing CDR3 end, 3 residues past where the read stops, is filled in from the germline J gene. The rearrangement uses TRBV5-5 and TRBJ1-2; D remains ambiguous. CDR1 is SGHKS, CDR2 YYEKEE, per germline (reference sequence). V lost 2 bases, J lost 4 bases, and 15 bases lay in between. This CDR3 has 15 residues. CDR3 DNA, as far as it was read: TGTGCCAGCAGCTTCGGGGTGGAGGGCAGCTATGGC. Amino acid sequence: CASSFGVEGSYG. The complete CDR3 sequence is CASSFGVEGSYGYTF.

Notes on this clone: The CDR3 end falls 3 residues outside the read, so it is completed with the germline J gene. The J gene is TRBJ2-7, the V gene TRBV6-2 or TRBV6-3; D might be TRBD2 (6 bases). V dropped 2 bases and J dropped 6 bases, with 14 bases sitting between them. This CDR3 has 14 amino acids. Germline CDR1 is MNHEY and CDR2 is SVGEGT. Here the CDR3 reads CASSYLTEEGEQYF. The sequenced CDR3 bases are TGTGCCAGCAGTTACCTCACTGAGGAGGGCGAG.

A note on this clone: The CDR3 is cut off 3 residues early in the read; its end comes from the germline J gene. V gene TRBV5-5 combines with J gene TRBJ1-6; tentatively, D is TRBD1 (6 bases). The CDR3 covers 14 residues. Trimming removed 0 bases at V and 11 bases at J, with 12 bases between. The germline CDR1 and CDR2 sequences are SGHKS and YYEKEE (reference sequence). CDR3 protein: CASSLAAGAPPLHF. The sequenced CDR3 bases are TGTGCCAGCAGCTTGGCCGCAGGGGCGCCACCC.

About this clone itself: The read terminates 3 residues before the CDR3 end, so the remaining end is supplied by the germline J gene. The genes are TRBV13 and TRBJ2-7, with D unclear. Germline CDR1 and CDR2: PRHDT and FYEKMQ (reference sequence). Trimming removed 2 bases from V and 2 bases from J, with 10 bases in between. The CDR3 extends over 14 amino acids. CDR3 bases read: TGTGCCAGCAGCTTATTGGCGGAAGCCTACGAG. Translating gives CASSLLAEAYE. The entire CDR3 is CASSLLAEAYEQYF.

Of note for this clone: The missing CDR3 end, 3 residues past where the read stops, is filled in from the germline J gene. J is TRBJ2-3 and V is TRBV2; the D is unclear. The germline V gene has CDR1 SNHLY and CDR2 FYNNEI. Trimming removed 7 bases at V and 4 bases at J, with 18 bases between. The CDR3 covers 15 residues. CDR3 DNA (partial): TGTGCCAGCAAGTTGAGGATATTGGGCGCAGATACG. This sequence encodes CASKLRILGADT. The CDR3, in full, reads CASKLRILGADTQYF. The full variable domain, in which reference TRBV2 and TRBJ2-3 provide the parts outside the CDR3, is EPEVTQTPSHQVTQMGQEVILRCVPISNHLYFYWYRQILGQKVEFLVSFYNNEISEKSEIFDDQFSVERPDGSNFTLKIRSTKLEDSAMYFCASKLRILGADTQYFGPGTRLTVL.

Note on this clone: An end of the junction does not agree with germline; a read error may underlie this. The read terminates 3 residues before the CDR3 end, so the remaining end is supplied by the germline J gene. Other nucleotide sequences in the sample specify the same CDR3. This sequence joins TRBV2 and TRBJ2-3, with D unclear. The CDR3 covers 17 residues. Per germline, CDR1 SNHLY and CDR2 FYNNEI. Incomplete CDR3 DNA: TGTGCCAGCAGAGACTTTGAGGTCTACTTCAGCACGGATACG. Its protein is CASRDFEVYFSTDT. The full-length CDR3 reads as CASRDFEVYFSTDTQYF.

The CDR3 is CASSPGGHEQFF. Incomplete CDR3 DNA: TGTGCCAGCAGTCCAGGGGGTCATGAG. V usage is TRBV2 and J usage is TRBJ2-1, with 7 bases matching TRBD1. Coverage ceases 3 residues before the CDR3 finishes, and the germline J gene fills in the end. The V gene end was trimmed by 5 bases and the J gene end by 8 bases; junction bases not matched to a gene: 3. Germline V gene sequence: CDR1 SNHLY, CDR2 FYNNEI. The CDR3 is 12 amino acids.

The DNA read from the CDR3 is TGTGCCAGCAGTTCGCGACAGGGGCTGTGGACTGAA. Translating gives CASSSRQGLWTE. The entire CDR3 sequence reads CASSSRQGLWTEAFF. This rearrangement joins TRBV6-2 or TRBV6-3 to TRBJ1-1; TRBD1 agrees at 8 bases. With the read ending 3 residues before the CDR3 end, the germline J gene is used to fill in that end. Germline V gene sequence: CDR1 MNHEY, CDR2 SVGEGT. This CDR3 region has 15 residues. V trimming: 4 bases; J trimming: 5 bases; junction bases outside the gene matches: 9.

Comments on this clone: The read halts 3 residues ahead of the CDR3 end, with the missing end drawn from the germline J gene. The chain joins TRBV6-2 or TRBV6-3 to TRBJ2-2, with a weak D call TRBD1 (5 bases). V dropped 2 bases and J dropped 5 bases, with 9 bases sitting between them. Germline V gene sequence: CDR1 MNHEY, CDR2 SVGEGT. The CDR3 runs to 14 residues. The sequenced part of the CDR3 DNA is TGTGCCAGCAGTTACGTACAGGTTACCGGGGAG. Its translation is CASSYVQVTGE. In full, the CDR3 is CASSYVQVTGELFF.